Below are 7 T cell receptor beta chains sequenced from a single sample in a study of T cell responses to AZD1222 COVID-19 vaccine. Some clones are missing from TCRdb's copy, which holds only in-frame ones; the method was immunoSEQ multiplex PCR. The sample holds approximately 170,000 clones, more than 80% seen once. The material sequenced was peripheral blood, taken on day 0 of AZD1222 vaccination. The receptors were sampled from an adult in good health.

J is TRBJ1-2 and V is TRBV10-3; unclear D gene. The CDR3 sequence is 12 residues long. V lost 2 bases, J lost 5 bases, and 6 bases lay in between. In germline, CDR1 is ENHRY, CDR2 SYGVKD. CDR3 sequence: CAISELRYGYTF. The CDR3 DNA reads as TGTGCCATCAGTGAGCTTAGGTATGGCTACACCTTC.

This clone appeared a few times. The chain has TRBV5-1 and TRBJ1-6; 9 bases fit TRBD1. Germline values: CDR1 SGHRS, CDR2 YFSETQ. V gave up 4 bases and J gave up 0 bases; unmatched junction bases: 8. There are 18 residues in the CDR3. The CDR3 nucleotides are TGCGCCAGCAGCAAAGGGACAGGGCAAAGCTCCTATAATTCACCCCTCCACTTT. It specifies CASSKGTGQSSYNSPLHF. Based on the CDR3 plus reference TRBV5-1 and TRBJ1-6, the full variable domain is KAGVTQTPRYLIKTRGQQVTLSCSPISGHRSVSWYQQTPGQGLQFLFEYFSETQRNKGNFPGRFSGRQFSNSRSEMNVSTLELGDSALYLCASSKGTGQSSYNSPLHFGNGTRLTVT.

This clone was seen a few times. The chain couples TRBV7-9 to TRBJ1-5, with 7 bases aligning to TRBD1. V shed 4 bases and J 1 base; nucleotides not matched to a gene: 7. Germline V CDR1 and CDR2: SEHNR, FQNEAQ (reference sequence). This CDR3 is built from 16 residues. The CDR3 DNA sequence: TGTGCCAGCAGCTCTCAGGGGGAGTGGAGCAATCAGCCCCAGCATTTT. Protein product: CASSSQGEWSNQPQHF. The full variable domain, rest sourced from reference TRBV7-9 and TRBJ1-5, is DTGVSQNPRHKITKRGQNVTFRCDPISEHNRLYWYRQTLGQGPEFLTYFQNEAQLEKSRLLSDRFSAERPKGSFSTLEIQRTEQGDSAMYLCASSSQGEWSNQPQHFGDGTRLSIL.

The gene calls are TRBV28 and TRBJ1-5, with D maybe TRBD1 (5 bases). This CDR3 spans 14 amino acids. With 6 bases removed from V and 9 bases from J, the gap between germline ends came to 18 bases. Germline CDR1 reads MDHEN; CDR2 reads SYDVKM. CDR3 sequence: CASRKPTPGRPQHF. For the CDR3, the DNA is TGTGCCAGCAGGAAACCAACTCCAGGGAGGCCCCAGCATTTT.

The chain links TRBV4-1 to TRBJ2-1, with D perhaps being TRBD1 or TRBD2 (6 bases each). Germline V gene sequence: CDR1 MGHRA, CDR2 YSYEKL. Trimming shortened V by 0 bases and J by 4 bases, and 19 bases separated the two germline ends. CDR3 length: 18 residues. The CDR3 spells CASSQDLVGGPPYNEQFF. The CDR3 DNA reads as TGCGCCAGCAGCCAAGACCTCGTAGGGGGGCCTCCTTACAATGAGCAGTTCTTC.

The chain employs TRBV11-2 and TRBJ2-5, with D possibly called TRBD1 or TRBD2 (5 bases each). CDR1 and CDR2 from the germline V gene are SGHAT and FQNNGV. This CDR3 is 14 amino acids long. V was cut by 1 base and J by 2 bases, with 8 bases left in between. CDR3 region: CASSLGGTQETQYF. As DNA, the CDR3 is TGTGCCAGCAGCTTAGGGGGGACGCAAGAGACCCAGTACTTC.

The chain recombines TRBV4-1 with TRBJ1-2, with TRBD1 as a possible D gene (5 bases). Germline lookup yields CDR1 MGHRA and CDR2 YSYEKL. The CDR3 consists of 15 residues. With 2 bases removed from V and 5 bases from J, the gap between germline ends came to 15 bases. CDR3 sequence: CASSQSRDGLYGYTF. The CDR3 bases are TGCGCCAGCAGCCAATCCAGGGACGGGCTATATGGCTACACCTTC.